This T cell receptor (beta chain) is from a study of blood T cell repertoires in COVID-19. The length of the CDR3 is 16 residues. Germline CDR1 is SEHNR and CDR2 is FQNEAQ (reference sequence). Deletions cut 6 bases from V and 3 bases from J, with 20 bases between. Clones were sequenced by immunoSEQ multiplex PCR, and TCRdb holds only the in-frame ones, with some missing. The repertoire holds about 130,000 clones, roughly 83% seen once, with 12% in the top ten. The specimen sequenced was peripheral blood. This chain joins TRBV7-9 and TRBJ1-1; D possibly corresponds to TRBD1 (6 bases). This TCR was recovered from a woman in her 30s who had recovered from COVID-19. The CDR3 sequence: CASSSSSRGRHTEAFF. CDR3 DNA: TGTGCCAGCAGTTCCTCCTCCAGGGGACGGCACACTGAAGCTTTCTTT.